Only a few counts were recorded for the clone carrying this T cell receptor (beta chain). This specimen comes from a study of T-cell reconstitution after alpha-beta-depleted transplantation in children. Germline V gene lookup returns CDR1 GTSNPN and CDR2 SVGIG (reference sequence). V dropped 5 bases and J dropped 2 bases, with 15 bases sitting between them. This CDR3 has 14 amino acids. Researchers prepared the TCRbeta library using unique molecular identifiers, the study reports. Each CDR3 protein gets one entry after TCRdb re-called the PCR reads with MiXCR. Of around 600,000 distinct CDR3 sequences listed, around 16% are singletons.

The chain uses TRBV30 and TRBJ2-5; D not resolved. The sample consisted of PBMCs from the stem cell graft donor, taken from the stem cell graft. This clonotype originated in a human donor who donated a stem cell graft to a child with acute myeloid leukemia. CDR3 DNA: TGTGCCTGGGCTCCCCATTCGACACAAGAGACCCAGTACTTC. Its protein product is CAWAPHSTQETQYF.